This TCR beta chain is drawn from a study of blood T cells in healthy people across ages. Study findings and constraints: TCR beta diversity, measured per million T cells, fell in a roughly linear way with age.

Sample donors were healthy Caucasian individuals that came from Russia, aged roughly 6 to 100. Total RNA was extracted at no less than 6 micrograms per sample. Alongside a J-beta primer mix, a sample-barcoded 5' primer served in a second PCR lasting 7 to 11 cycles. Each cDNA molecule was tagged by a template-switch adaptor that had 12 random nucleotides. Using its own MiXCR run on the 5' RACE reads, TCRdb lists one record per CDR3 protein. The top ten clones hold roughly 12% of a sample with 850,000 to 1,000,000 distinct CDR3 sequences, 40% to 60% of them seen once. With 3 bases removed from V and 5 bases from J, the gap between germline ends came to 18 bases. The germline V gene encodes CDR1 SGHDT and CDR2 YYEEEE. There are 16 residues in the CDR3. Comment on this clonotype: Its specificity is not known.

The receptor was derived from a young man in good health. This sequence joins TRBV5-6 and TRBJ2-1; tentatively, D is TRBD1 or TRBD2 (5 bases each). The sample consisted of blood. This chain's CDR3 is CASSSRGVRFNNEQFF. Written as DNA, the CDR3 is TGTGCCAGCAGCTCCCGAGGGGTGAGGTTTAACAATGAGCAGTTCTTC.